The T cell receptor (beta chain) described here comes from a study of shared clonotypes between healthy human individuals. On the study more broadly: Each donor's CD4 naive and CD4 memory cells filled three plates apiece, CD8 naive two, and CD8 memory one.

Profiling relied on immunoSEQ multiplex PCR, and the TCRdb table lists in-frame clones only, not all of them. The top ten clones hold about 0.34% of a sample with roughly 2,500,000 clones, 93% of them seen once. The junction had 3 bases not matched to a gene; V was cut back by 2 bases and J by 2 bases. The CDR3 has 15 residues. CDR1 LGHNA and CDR2 YNFKEQ come from the germline V gene. The specimen sequenced was naive CD4+ T cells from PBMCs. Subset given: CD45RA+ positively selected. The chain couples TRBV4-2 to TRBJ1-1; 9 bases fit TRBD1. The TCR originated in a young man in good health. Some clones in this sample may be carry-over from other donors' samples. The CDR3 nucleotides read TGTGCCAGCAGCCAATGGGACAGGGCCAACACTGAAGCTTTCTTT. Amino acids: CASSQWDRANTEAFF.